This T cell receptor (beta chain) was found in a study of T cells expressing NK-cell markers. Study details: HCMV seropositivity marked most of the eight sequenced donors; one was seronegative.

Comments on this clonotype: Its matching antigen is unknown.

CDR1 is LGHDT and CDR2 is YNNKEL in the germline V gene (reference sequence). This CDR3 contains 15 residues. Overall study results and limits: Researchers report these clonotypes also headed the CD3+CD56-NKG2C+ fraction in a handful of donors.

Reanalyzing the 5' RACE reads, TCRdb keeps one entry per CDR3 protein, without DNA. The sample includes a few hundred thousand distinct CDR3 sequences. The sequence was collected from a woman in her forties or fifties in good health. V gene TRBV3-1 combines with J gene TRBJ2-1; TCRdb's D gene call, TRBD1, goes unchecked for lack of DNA. Sample: blood T cells: a sorted CD56 or NKG2C T cell subset, CD4+ or CD8+ T cells, or bulk PBMC T cells (not recorded which). CDR3 protein: CASSPGAPAYNEQFF.